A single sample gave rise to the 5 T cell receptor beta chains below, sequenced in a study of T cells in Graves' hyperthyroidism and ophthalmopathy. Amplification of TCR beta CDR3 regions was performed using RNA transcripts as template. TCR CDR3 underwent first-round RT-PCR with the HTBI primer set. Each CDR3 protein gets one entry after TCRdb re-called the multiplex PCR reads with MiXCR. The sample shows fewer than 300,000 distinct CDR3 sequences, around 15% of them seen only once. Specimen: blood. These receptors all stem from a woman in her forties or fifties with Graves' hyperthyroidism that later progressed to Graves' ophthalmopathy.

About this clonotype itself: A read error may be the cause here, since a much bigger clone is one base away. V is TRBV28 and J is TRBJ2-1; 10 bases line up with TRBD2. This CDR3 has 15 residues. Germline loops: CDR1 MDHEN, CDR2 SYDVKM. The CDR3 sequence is CASSLGASGSREQCF. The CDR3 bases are TGTGCCAGCAGCCTTGGGGCTAGCGGGAGTAGAGAGCAGTGCTTC.

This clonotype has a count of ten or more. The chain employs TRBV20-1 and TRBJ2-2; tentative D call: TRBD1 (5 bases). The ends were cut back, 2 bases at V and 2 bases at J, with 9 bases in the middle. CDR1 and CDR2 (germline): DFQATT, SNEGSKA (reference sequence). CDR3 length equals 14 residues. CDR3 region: CSARRQGNTGELFF. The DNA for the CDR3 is TGCAGTGCTAGACGGCAGGGAAACACCGGGGAGCTGTTTTTT.

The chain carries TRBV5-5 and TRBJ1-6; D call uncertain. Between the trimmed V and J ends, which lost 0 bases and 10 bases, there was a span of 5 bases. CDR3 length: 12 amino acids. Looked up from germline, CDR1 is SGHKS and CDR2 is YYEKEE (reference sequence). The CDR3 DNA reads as TGTGCCAGCAGCTTGGAGGCCTCACCCCTCCACTTT. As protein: CASSLEASPLHF.

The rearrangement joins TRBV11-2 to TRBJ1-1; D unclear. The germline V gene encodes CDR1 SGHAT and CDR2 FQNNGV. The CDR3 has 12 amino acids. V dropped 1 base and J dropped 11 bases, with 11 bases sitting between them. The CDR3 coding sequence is TGTGCCAGCAGCTTAGTTCTCCTGGGGGCTTTCTTT. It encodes CASSLVLLGAFF.

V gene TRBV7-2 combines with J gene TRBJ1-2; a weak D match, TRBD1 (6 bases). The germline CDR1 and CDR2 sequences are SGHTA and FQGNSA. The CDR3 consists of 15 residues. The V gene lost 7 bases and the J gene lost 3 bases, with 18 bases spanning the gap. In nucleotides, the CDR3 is TGTGCCAGCAACCTAGGGTGGACAGACGACTATGGCTACACCTTC. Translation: CASNLGWTDDYGYTF.